This entry features one T cell receptor (beta chain) sequence. The sample originates from a study of T cell changes during pregnancy in multiple sclerosis. Losses at the gene ends were 6 bases for V and 7 bases for J; bases not matched to a gene: 6. This CDR3 comprises 14 residues. Looked up from germline, CDR1 is LNHNV and CDR2 is YYDKDF (reference sequence). Data came from immunoSEQ multiplex PCR; TCRdb stores just in-frame clones and leaves some out. The sample lists under 50,000 clones, about 90% seen once, with more than 0.35% in the top ten. Sequenced material: CD4+ T cells from peripheral blood mononuclear cells, taken in the second trimester of pregnancy. This clonotype originated in a female donor in good health, enrolled as a control in a pregnancy study. The chain uses TRBV15 and TRBJ1-4; 9 bases match TRBD1. CDR3 DNA sequence: TGTGCCACCAGGAGACAGGGGGGCGGTGAAAAACTGTTTTTT. Encoded protein: CATRRQGGGEKLFF. Supplemented by reference TRBV15 and TRBJ1-4, the full variable domain reads DAMVIQNPRYQVTQFGKPVTLSCSQTLNHNVMYWYQQKSSQAPKLLFHYYDKDFNNEADTPDNFQSRRPNTSFCFLDIRSPGLGDTAMYLCATRRQGGGEKLFFGSGTQLSVL.